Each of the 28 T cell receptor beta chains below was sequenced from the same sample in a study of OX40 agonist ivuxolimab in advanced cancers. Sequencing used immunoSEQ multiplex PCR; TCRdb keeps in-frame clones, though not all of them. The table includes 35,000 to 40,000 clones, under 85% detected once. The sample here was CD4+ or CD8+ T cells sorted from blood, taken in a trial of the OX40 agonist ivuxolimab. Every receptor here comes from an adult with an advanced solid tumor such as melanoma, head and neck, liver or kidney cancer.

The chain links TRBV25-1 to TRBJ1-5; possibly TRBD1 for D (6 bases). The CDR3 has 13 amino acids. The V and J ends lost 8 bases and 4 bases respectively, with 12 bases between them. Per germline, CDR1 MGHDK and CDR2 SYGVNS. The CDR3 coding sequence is TGTGCCAGCGGGGGCCTAGGGAATCAGCCCCAGCATTTT. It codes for CASGGLGNQPQHF.

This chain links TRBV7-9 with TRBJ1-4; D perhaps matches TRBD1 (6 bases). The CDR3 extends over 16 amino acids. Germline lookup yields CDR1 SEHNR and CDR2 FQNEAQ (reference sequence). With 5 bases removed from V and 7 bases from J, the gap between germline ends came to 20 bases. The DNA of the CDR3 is TGTGCCAGCAGCCACACTAATCAGGGAGGGGGTGAAAAACTGTTTTTT. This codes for CASSHTNQGGGEKLFF.

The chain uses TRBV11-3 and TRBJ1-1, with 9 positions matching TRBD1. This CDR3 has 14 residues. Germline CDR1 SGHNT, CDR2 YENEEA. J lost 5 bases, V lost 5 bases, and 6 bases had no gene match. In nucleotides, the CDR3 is TGTGCCAGCAGCCCCTGGACAGGGGAAACTGAAGCTTTCTTT. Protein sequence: CASSPWTGETEAFF.

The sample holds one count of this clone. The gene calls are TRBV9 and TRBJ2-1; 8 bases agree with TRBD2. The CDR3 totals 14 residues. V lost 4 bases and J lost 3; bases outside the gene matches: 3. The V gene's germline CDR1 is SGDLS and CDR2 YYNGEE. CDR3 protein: CASSTTSGYNEQFF. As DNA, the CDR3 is TGTGCCAGCAGCACCACTAGCGGCTACAATGAGCAGTTCTTC.

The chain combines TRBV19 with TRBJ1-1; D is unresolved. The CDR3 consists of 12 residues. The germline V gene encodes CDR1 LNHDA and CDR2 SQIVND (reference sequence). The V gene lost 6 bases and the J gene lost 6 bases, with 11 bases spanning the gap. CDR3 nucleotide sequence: TGTGCCAGTAGCGGTTACGTGCCTGAAGCTTTCTTT. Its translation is CASSGYVPEAFF.

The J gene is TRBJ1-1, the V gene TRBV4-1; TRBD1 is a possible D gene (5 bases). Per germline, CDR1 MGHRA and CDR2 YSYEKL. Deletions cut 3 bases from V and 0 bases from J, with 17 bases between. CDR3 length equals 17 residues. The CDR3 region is CASSHLEPQGLNTEAFF. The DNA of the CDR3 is TGCGCCAGCAGCCACCTGGAACCTCAGGGACTGAACACTGAAGCTTTCTTT.

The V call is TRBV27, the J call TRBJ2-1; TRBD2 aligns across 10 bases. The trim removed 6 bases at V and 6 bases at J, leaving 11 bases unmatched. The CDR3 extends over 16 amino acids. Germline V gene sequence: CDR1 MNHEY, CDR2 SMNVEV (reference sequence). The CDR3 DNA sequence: TGTGCCAGCAGCCCCCTTCCAGCGGGAGGGCCCAATGAGCAGTTCTTC. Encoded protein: CASSPLPAGGPNEQFF.

CDR3 sequence: CATLNTEAFF. CDR3 coding DNA: TGTGCCACCTTGAACACTGAAGCTTTCTTT. The chain couples TRBV6-1 to TRBJ1-1; D is ambiguous. V dropped 10 bases and J dropped 0 bases, with 3 bases sitting between them. The CDR3 sequence is 10 residues long. Germline CDR1 reads MNHNS; CDR2 reads SASEGT.

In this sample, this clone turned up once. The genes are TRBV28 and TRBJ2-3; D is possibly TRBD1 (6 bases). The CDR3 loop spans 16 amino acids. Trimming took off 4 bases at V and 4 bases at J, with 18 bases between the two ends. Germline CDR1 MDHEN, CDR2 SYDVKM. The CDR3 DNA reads TGTGCCAGCAGTTCAAACCAACAGGGTGTCGCAGATACGCAGTATTTT. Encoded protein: CASSSNQQGVADTQYF.

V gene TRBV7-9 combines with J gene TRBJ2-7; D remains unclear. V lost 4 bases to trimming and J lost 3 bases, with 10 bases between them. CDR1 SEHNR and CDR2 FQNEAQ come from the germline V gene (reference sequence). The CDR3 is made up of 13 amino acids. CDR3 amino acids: CASSSPLGYEQYF. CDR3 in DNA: TGTGCCAGCAGCTCCCCCTTAGGCTACGAGCAGTACTTC.

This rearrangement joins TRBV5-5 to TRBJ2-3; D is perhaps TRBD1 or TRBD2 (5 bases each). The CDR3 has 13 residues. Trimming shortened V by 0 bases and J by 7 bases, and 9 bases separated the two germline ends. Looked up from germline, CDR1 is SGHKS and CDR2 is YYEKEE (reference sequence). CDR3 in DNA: TGTGCCAGCAGCTTGGGAGGGGATAATACGCAGTATTTT. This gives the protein CASSLGGDNTQYF. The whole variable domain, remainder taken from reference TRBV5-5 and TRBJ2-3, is DAGVTQSPTHLIKTRGQQVTLRCSPISGHKSVSWYQQVLGQGPQFIFQYYEKEERGRGNFPDRFSARQFPNYSSELNVNALLLGDSALYLCASSLGGDNTQYFGPGTRLTVL.

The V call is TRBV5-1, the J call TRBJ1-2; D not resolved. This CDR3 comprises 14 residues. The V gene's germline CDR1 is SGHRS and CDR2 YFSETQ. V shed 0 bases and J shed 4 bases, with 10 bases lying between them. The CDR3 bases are TGCGCCAGCAGCTTGGGTATGGGCTCCTATGGCTACACCTTC. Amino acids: CASSLGMGSYGYTF.

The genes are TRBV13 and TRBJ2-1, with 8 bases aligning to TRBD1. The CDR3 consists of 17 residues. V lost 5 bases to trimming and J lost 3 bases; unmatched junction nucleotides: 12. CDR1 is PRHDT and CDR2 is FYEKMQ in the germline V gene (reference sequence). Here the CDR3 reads CASSPNPGQGFYNEQFF. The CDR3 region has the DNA TGTGCCAGCAGCCCCAACCCAGGACAGGGCTTCTACAATGAGCAGTTCTTC.

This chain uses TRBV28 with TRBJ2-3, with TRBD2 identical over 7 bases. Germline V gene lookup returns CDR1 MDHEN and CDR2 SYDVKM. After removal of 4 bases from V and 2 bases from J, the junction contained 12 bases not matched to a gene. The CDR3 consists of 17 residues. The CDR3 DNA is TGTGCCAGCAGTTCTCTCCTCGGGAGGACCAACACAGATACGCAGTATTTT. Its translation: CASSSLLGRTNTDTQYF.

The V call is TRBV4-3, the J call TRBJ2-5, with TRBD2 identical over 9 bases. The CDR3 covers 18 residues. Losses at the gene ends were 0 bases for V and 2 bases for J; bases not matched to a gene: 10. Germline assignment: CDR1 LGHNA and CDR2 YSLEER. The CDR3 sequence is CASSQDIPQRGVQETQYF. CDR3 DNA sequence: TGCGCCAGCAGCCAAGACATCCCCCAGCGGGGGGTTCAAGAGACCCAGTACTTC.

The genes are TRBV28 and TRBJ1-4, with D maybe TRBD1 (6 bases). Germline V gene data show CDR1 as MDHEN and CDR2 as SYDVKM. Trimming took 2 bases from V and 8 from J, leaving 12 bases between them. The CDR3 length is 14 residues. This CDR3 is CASSLRGAREKLFF. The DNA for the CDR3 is TGTGCCAGCAGTTTAAGGGGGGCAAGAGAAAAACTGTTTTTT.

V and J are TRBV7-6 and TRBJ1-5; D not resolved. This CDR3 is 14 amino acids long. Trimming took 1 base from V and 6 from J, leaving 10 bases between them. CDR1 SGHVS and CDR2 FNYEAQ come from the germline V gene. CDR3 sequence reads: CASSLGGGGQPQHF. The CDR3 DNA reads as TGTGCCAGCAGCTTAGGGGGAGGAGGTCAGCCCCAGCATTTT.

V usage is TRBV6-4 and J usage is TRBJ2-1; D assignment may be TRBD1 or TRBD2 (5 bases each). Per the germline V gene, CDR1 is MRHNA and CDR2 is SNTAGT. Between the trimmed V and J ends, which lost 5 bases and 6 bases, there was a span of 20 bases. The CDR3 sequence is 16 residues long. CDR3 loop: CASSLLSGDASNEQFF. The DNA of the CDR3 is TGTGCCAGCAGTCTACTCTCCGGGGACGCCTCCAATGAGCAGTTCTTC.

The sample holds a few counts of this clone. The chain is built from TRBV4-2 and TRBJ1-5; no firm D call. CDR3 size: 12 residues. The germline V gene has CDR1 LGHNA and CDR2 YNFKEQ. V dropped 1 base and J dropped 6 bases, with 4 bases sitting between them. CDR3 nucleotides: TGTGCCAGCAGCCAAGGCTTTCAGCCCCAGCATTTT. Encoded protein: CASSQGFQPQHF.

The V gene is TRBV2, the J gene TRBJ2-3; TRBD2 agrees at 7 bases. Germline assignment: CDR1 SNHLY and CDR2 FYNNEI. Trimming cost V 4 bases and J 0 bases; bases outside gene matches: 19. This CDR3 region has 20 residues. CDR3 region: CASSGALAGASSASTDTQYF. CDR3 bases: TGTGCCAGCAGTGGAGCCCTGGCGGGAGCCTCCTCGGCTAGCACAGATACGCAGTATTTT.

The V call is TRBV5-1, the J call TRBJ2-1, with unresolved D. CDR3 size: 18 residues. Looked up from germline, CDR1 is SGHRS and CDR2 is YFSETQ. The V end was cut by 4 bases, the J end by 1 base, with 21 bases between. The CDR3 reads CASSPGQAILLSYNEQFF. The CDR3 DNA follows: TGCGCCAGCAGCCCCGGCCAGGCGATACTATTATCCTACAATGAGCAGTTCTTC.

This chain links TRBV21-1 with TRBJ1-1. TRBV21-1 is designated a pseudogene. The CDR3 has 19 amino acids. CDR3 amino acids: CASSPREQGIGGMNTEAFF. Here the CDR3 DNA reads TGTGCCAGCAGCCCACGGGAGCAGGGTATAGGAGGGATGAACACTGAAGCTTTCTTT.

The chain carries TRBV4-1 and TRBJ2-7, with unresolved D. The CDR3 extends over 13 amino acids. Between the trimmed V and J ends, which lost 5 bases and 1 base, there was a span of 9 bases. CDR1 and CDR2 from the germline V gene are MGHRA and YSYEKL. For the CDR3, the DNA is TGCGCCAGCAGCGCTCAGGAGTCCTACGAGCAGTACTTC. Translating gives CASSAQESYEQYF.

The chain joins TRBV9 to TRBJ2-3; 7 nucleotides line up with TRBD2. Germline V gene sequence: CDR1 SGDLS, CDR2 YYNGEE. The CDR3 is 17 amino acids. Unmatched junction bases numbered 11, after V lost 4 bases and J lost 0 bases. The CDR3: CASSSPGSGKSTDTQYF. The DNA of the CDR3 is TGTGCCAGCAGCTCACCTGGGAGCGGGAAAAGCACAGATACGCAGTATTTT.

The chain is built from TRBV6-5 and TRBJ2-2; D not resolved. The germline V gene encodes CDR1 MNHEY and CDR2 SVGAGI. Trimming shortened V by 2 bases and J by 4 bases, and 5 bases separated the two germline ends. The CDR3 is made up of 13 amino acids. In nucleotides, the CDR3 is TGTGCCAGCAGTTACCCGGGCACCGGGGAGCTGTTTTTT. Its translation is CASSYPGTGELFF.

The CDR3: CASSLVAGSTEAFF. CDR3 sequence (DNA): TGTGCCAGCAGCTTAGTGGCGGGGAGCACTGAAGCTTTCTTT. The chain carries TRBV11-3 and TRBJ1-1; D ambiguous. The V end lost 1 base, the J end lost 4 bases, and 10 bases lay between the germline ends. The CDR3 has 14 amino acids. The germline CDR1 and CDR2 sequences are SGHNT and YENEEA. The full variable domain, completed using reference TRBV11-3 and TRBJ1-1, is EAGVVQSPRYKIIEKKQPVAFWCNPISGHNTLYWYLQNLGQGPELLIRYENEEAVDDSQLPKDRFSAERLKGVDSTLKIQPAELGDSAVYLCASSLVAGSTEAFFGQGTRLTVV.

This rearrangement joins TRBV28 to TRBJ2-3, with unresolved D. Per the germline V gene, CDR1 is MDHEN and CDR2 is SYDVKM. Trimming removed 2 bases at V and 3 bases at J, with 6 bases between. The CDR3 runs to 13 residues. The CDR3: CASSLGRTDTQYF. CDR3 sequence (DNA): TGTGCCAGCAGTTTAGGGCGGACAGATACGCAGTATTTT. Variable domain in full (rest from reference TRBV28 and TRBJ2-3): DVKVTQSSRYLVKRTGEKVFLECVQDMDHENMFWYRQDPGLGLRLIYFSYDVKMKEKGDIPEGYSVSREKKERFSLILESASTNQTSMYLCASSLGRTDTQYFGPGTRLTVL.

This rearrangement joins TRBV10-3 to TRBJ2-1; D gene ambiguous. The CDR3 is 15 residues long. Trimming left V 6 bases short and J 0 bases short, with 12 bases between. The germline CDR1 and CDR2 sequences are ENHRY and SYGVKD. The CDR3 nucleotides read TGTGCCATCAGACCCGACCTAGACTCCTACAATGAGCAGTTCTTC. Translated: CAIRPDLDSYNEQFF.